This TCR beta chain was profiled in a study of T cells in women clearing cervical HPV infection. Study context: Case blood was drawn a median around 150 days after lesion detection.

For this clone: At the DNA level, this CDR3 is encoded by other sequences in the same sample as well.

The repertoire was sequenced with immunoSEQ multiplex PCR; TCRdb's copy has only in-frame clones and lacks some. The sample yields under 45,000 clones, of which the top ten take up 4.5% to 6%. The receptor comes from a woman aged 18 to 69 with a cervical HPV16 infection that either progressed to CIN3+ or cleared (not recorded which). The specimen was blood buffy coat.

The sequenced CDR3 bases are TGTGCCTGGAGTGGGAAAGGGGTGGGTGGAAACACC. Amino acids: CAWSGKGVGGNT. The full CDR3 reads CAWSGKGVGGNTIYF. The chain employs TRBV30 and TRBJ1-3, with a possible D match to TRBD1 (5 bases). From the germline J gene comes the end of the CDR3, since the read stops 3 residues before it. This CDR3 is built from 15 residues. Germline V gene sequence: CDR1 GTSNPN, CDR2 SVGIG (reference sequence). V was pared by 1 base and J by 3 bases, with 13 bases between.